Each of the 24 T cell receptor beta chains below was sequenced from the same sample in a study of graft-versus-host responses after intestinal transplantation. No antigen has been identified for these receptors. Profiling relied on immunoSEQ multiplex PCR, and the TCRdb table lists in-frame clones only, not all of them. The sample holds just under 65,000 clones, approximately 90% seen once. This sample comprised unstimulated CD8+ T cells sorted from spleen or lymph node cells, obtained before transplant. Source of these receptors: a human donor who was the organ donor for an intestinal transplant.

On this clone: Other DNA sequences in the same sample also yield this CDR3. The rearrangement links TRBV15 to TRBJ1-3, with 7 nucleotides matching TRBD1. The V and J ends lost 0 bases and 1 base, in that order; junction bases with no gene match: 0. CDR3 length: 15 residues. The germline V gene encodes CDR1 LNHNV and CDR2 YYDKDF (reference sequence). The CDR3 reads CATSRDRGSGNTIYF. CDR3 in DNA: TGTGCCACCAGCAGAGACAGGGGGTCTGGAAACACCATATATTTT.

This clone showed up just a few times. The chain links TRBV4-2 to TRBJ1-1; maybe TRBD1 (6 bases). The CDR3 is 13 amino acids. Germline V gene lookup returns CDR1 LGHNA and CDR2 YNFKEQ. V gave up 3 bases and J gave up 9 bases, with 14 bases separating them. The CDR3 here is CASSHADRRKAFF. The CDR3 nucleotides read TGTGCCAGCAGCCACGCGGACAGAAGAAAAGCTTTCTTT.

The V and J genes are TRBV4-1 and TRBJ2-6; D not resolved. CDR1 MGHRA and CDR2 YSYEKL come from the germline V gene. V was pared by 4 bases and J by 4 bases, with 11 bases between. This CDR3 is 15 amino acids long. CDR3 region: CASSRNPGGANVLTF. The CDR3 DNA sequence: TGCGCCAGCAGCCGGAACCCCGGGGGGGCCAACGTCCTGACTTTC.

This clone has a single count. The rearrangement joins TRBV6-5 to TRBJ1-2; a weak D match, TRBD1 (6 bases). The CDR3 totals 14 residues. Germline V gene lookup returns CDR1 MNHEY and CDR2 SVGAGI. V lost 2 bases and J lost 4, with 11 bases in between. Here the CDR3 DNA reads TGTGCCAGCAGTTACGGGGGCGCCGGCTATGGCTACACCTTC. Its protein product is CASSYGGAGYGYTF.

V is TRBV5-1 and J is TRBJ1-1, with D possibly matching TRBD1 (5 bases). The CDR3 extends over 15 amino acids. Germline loops: CDR1 SGHRS, CDR2 YFSETQ. Between the trimmed V and J ends, which lost 4 bases and 7 bases, there was a span of 20 bases. CDR3 amino acids: CASSLRRQPESEAFF. As DNA, the CDR3 is TGCGCCAGCAGCCTCCGGAGACAGCCCGAAAGTGAAGCTTTCTTT.

The gene calls are TRBV9 and TRBJ2-3, with 8 bases identical to TRBD1. This CDR3 spans 17 amino acids. Germline-derived CDR1 and CDR2 are SGDLS and YYNGEE. Trimming took 1 base from V and 0 from J; bases not matched to a gene: 7. The CDR3 sequence is CASSVQGAPYSTDTQYF. Written as DNA, the CDR3 is TGTGCCAGCAGCGTACAGGGGGCCCCCTATAGCACAGATACGCAGTATTTT.

This rearrangement joins TRBV7-9 to TRBJ2-3, with 8 bases aligning to TRBD2. This CDR3 is built from 16 residues. V lost 4 bases, J lost 8 bases, and 14 bases stayed unmatched. CDR1 is SEHNR, CDR2 FQNEAQ, per germline (reference sequence). The CDR3 sequence: CASSSSAGLVAGTQYF. DNA for the CDR3: TGTGCCAGCAGCTCTTCAGCGGGACTAGTCGCAGGTACGCAGTATTTT.

This clone was counted between two and nine times. The chain recombines TRBV5-6 with TRBJ1-5; TRBD1 matches 7 bases. Germline loops: CDR1 SGHDT, CDR2 YYEEEE. The CDR3 runs to 16 residues. J was trimmed by 2 bases and V by 5 bases; bases with no gene match: 10. CDR3 protein: CASSMMTGPRNQPQHF. For the CDR3, the DNA is TGTGCCAGCAGTATGATGACAGGGCCCCGCAATCAGCCCCAGCATTTT. Complete variable domain (other parts from reference TRBV5-6 and TRBJ1-5): DAGVTQSPTHLIKTRGQQVTLRCSPKSGHDTVSWYQQALGQGPQFIFQYYEEEERQRGNFPDRFSGHQFPNYSSELNVNALLLGDSALYLCASSMMTGPRNQPQHFGDGTRLSIL.

The chain has TRBV27 and TRBJ1-2; TRBD1 aligns across 10 bases. Germline assignment: CDR1 MNHEY and CDR2 SMNVEV (reference sequence). This CDR3 has 15 residues. J was trimmed by 4 bases and V by 5 bases; bases with no gene match: 7. CDR3 nucleotide sequence: TGTGCCAGCAGTCTCGACAGGGGGCAAGGCTATGGCTACACCTTC. Amino acids: CASSLDRGQGYGYTF.

The chain employs TRBV2 and TRBJ2-7; 9 positions agree with TRBD1. CDR1 and CDR2 (germline): SNHLY, FYNNEI. Trimming took 4 bases from V and 3 from J; bases not matched to a gene: 7. The length of the CDR3 is 15 residues. The CDR3 DNA sequence: TGTGCCAGCAGTGCCGGACAGGGGTCCCTCTACGAGCAGTACTTC. It translates to CASSAGQGSLYEQYF. Full variable domain (rest looked up from reference TRBV2 and TRBJ2-7): EPEVTQTPSHQVTQMGQEVILRCVPISNHLYFYWYRQILGQKVEFLVSFYNNEISEKSEIFDDQFSVERPDGSNFTLKIRSTKLEDSAMYFCASSAGQGSLYEQYFGPGTRLTVT.

The CDR3 loop reads CASSSGSYEQYF. The CDR3 nucleotides read TGTGCCAGTAGCTCAGGGTCCTACGAGCAGTACTTC. The chain has TRBV19 and TRBJ2-7, with a tentative D call TRBD1 (5 bases). The CDR3 totals 12 residues. V dropped 6 bases and J dropped 1 base, with 7 bases sitting between them. Germline CDR1 reads LNHDA; CDR2 reads SQIVND (reference sequence). The complete variable domain, with remaining parts taken from reference TRBV19 and TRBJ2-7, reads DGGITQSPKYLFRKEGQNVTLSCEQNLNHDAMYWYRQDPGQGLRLIYYSQIVNDFQKGDIAEGYSVSREKKESFPLTVTSAQKNPTAFYLCASSSGSYEQYFGPGTRLTVT.

This clone was detected only a few times. The rearrangement joins TRBV28 to TRBJ2-1; D not certain. Germline V lookup: CDR1 MDHEN, CDR2 SYDVKM. Trimming took off 8 bases at V and 1 base at J, with 18 bases between the two ends. This CDR3 is built from 16 residues. Written as DNA, the CDR3 is TGTGCCAGCCTCAGGTCGCTCCACGAATCCTACAATGAGCAGTTCTTC. It specifies CASLRSLHESYNEQFF.

The chain has TRBV27 and TRBJ2-7; possibly TRBD1 for D (6 bases). Trimming removed 4 bases at V and 2 bases at J, with 15 bases between. CDR3 length equals 15 residues. Germline CDR1 is MNHEY and CDR2 is SMNVEV (reference sequence). The CDR3 loop is CASSCRGWFAYEQYF. Here the CDR3 DNA reads TGTGCCAGCAGTTGCAGGGGATGGTTTGCCTACGAGCAGTACTTC.

This clone was counted a few times. This chain connects TRBV30 to TRBJ1-1, with 10 bases identical to TRBD1. Germline V CDR1 and CDR2: GTSNPN, SVGIG (reference sequence). V was clipped by 2 bases and J by 5 bases; unmatched bases: 5. The CDR3 runs to 14 residues. Here the CDR3 reads CAWSRQGAFTEAFF. The CDR3 DNA sequence: TGTGCCTGGAGTCGACAGGGGGCCTTTACTGAAGCTTTCTTT.

The chain recombines TRBV4-2 with TRBJ1-2, with D tentatively TRBD1 (5 bases). Germline values: CDR1 LGHNA, CDR2 YNFKEQ. Trimming shortened V by 0 bases and J by 5 bases, and 16 bases separated the two germline ends. The CDR3 runs 16 residues. The CDR3 nucleotides read TGTGCCAGCAGCCAAGATGGCGACCCGCGGGGGTATGGCTACACCTTC. It encodes CASSQDGDPRGYGYTF.

Regarding this clone: The junction departs from the called germline gene at one end, perhaps through a read error. The V call is TRBV9, the J call TRBJ2-7; the D gene is possibly TRBD1 (6 bases). This CDR3 has 15 residues. From germline, CDR1 is SGDLS and CDR2 YYNGEE. CDR3: CASSAPSGGSHEQYF. CDR3 sequence (DNA): TGTGCCAGCAGCGCGCCAAGTGGGGGCTCCCACGAGCAGTACTTC.

The rearrangement joins TRBV5-6 to TRBJ2-7; D possibly corresponds to TRBD2 (6 bases). Per the germline V gene, CDR1 is SGHDT and CDR2 is YYEEEE. The CDR3 loop spans 12 amino acids. V was shortened by 3 bases and J by 5 bases, with 9 bases between the two germline ends. CDR3 amino acids: CASSSGGNEQYF. The DNA of the CDR3 is TGTGCCAGCAGCTCGGGCGGGAACGAGCAGTACTTC.

The J gene is TRBJ2-5, the V gene TRBV25-1, with 7 bases fitting TRBD2. V lost 4 bases, J lost 0 bases, and 8 bases stayed unmatched. In germline, CDR1 is MGHDK, CDR2 SYGVNS. The CDR3 loop spans 16 amino acids. The CDR3 here is CASSARDYKHQETQYF. DNA of the CDR3: TGTGCCAGCAGTGCCCGGGACTACAAGCACCAAGAGACCCAGTACTTC.

This chain uses TRBV15 with TRBJ2-2, with 8 bases aligning to TRBD2. Germline assignment: CDR1 LNHNV and CDR2 YYDKDF (reference sequence). This CDR3 region has 16 residues. J lost 6 bases, V lost 4 bases, and 10 bases had no gene match. The CDR3 DNA sequence: TGTGCCACCAGCATAAGTCGGACGGGAGGGTCCGGGGAGCTGTTTTTT. Amino acids: CATSISRTGGSGELFF.

The CDR3 loop is CASSPRTGGSGANVLTF. CDR3 coding DNA: TGTGCCAGCAGCCCGCGAACAGGGGGCTCTGGGGCCAACGTCCTGACTTTC. This chain uses TRBV13 with TRBJ2-6; 8 nucleotides match TRBD1. The germline V gene has CDR1 PRHDT and CDR2 FYEKMQ (reference sequence). With 5 bases clipped from V and 0 bases from J, the junction kept 6 bases outside the gene matches. The CDR3 is made up of 17 amino acids.

The V gene is TRBV4-1, the J gene TRBJ2-3, with TRBD2 as a possible D gene (5 bases). Trimming removed 3 bases at V and 3 bases at J, with 10 bases between. CDR3 length equals 14 residues. The germline V gene encodes CDR1 MGHRA and CDR2 YSYEKL. The CDR3 here is CASSHGGWTDTQYF. In DNA, the CDR3 is TGCGCCAGCAGCCACGGCGGGTGGACAGATACGCAGTATTTT.

The chain has TRBV5-1 and TRBJ2-3; TRBD2 might be the D (5 bases). The CDR3 runs to 12 residues. In germline, CDR1 is SGHRS, CDR2 YFSETQ. V lost 4 bases to trimming and J lost 10 bases, with 13 bases between them. CDR3 in amino acids: CASSTTVRAQYF. CDR3 sequence (DNA): TGCGCCAGCAGCACCACAGTGAGGGCGCAGTATTTT.

This clone has only one observation. The chain employs TRBV5-5 and TRBJ2-3; TRBD1 aligns across 8 bases. This CDR3 is 16 amino acids long. After removal of 0 bases from V and 4 bases from J, the junction contained 7 bases not matched to a gene. Germline CDR1 SGHKS, CDR2 YYEKEE (reference sequence). The DNA for the CDR3 is TGTGCCAGCAGCTTGGTTTCAGGGGGCAAATCAGATACGCAGTATTTT. The encoded protein is CASSLVSGGKSDTQYF.

This clone was observed a few times. J is TRBJ1-5 and V is TRBV4-1; no firm D call. The germline V and J ends were trimmed by 2 bases and 0 bases, with 17 bases remaining between them. Germline CDR1 is MGHRA and CDR2 is YSYEKL. The CDR3 is 18 amino acids. The CDR3, as DNA: TGCGCCAGCAGCCAACGACCGCGAGGAACTTATAGCAATCAGCCCCAGCATTTT. Its protein product is CASSQRPRGTYSNQPQHF.